This T cell receptor beta chain was retrieved from a study of blood T cell repertoires in COVID-19. The V gene lost 0 bases and the J gene lost 1 base, with 8 bases spanning the gap. Germline V gene data show CDR1 as SGHNT and CDR2 as YYREEE (reference sequence). The CDR3 runs 15 residues. Data came from immunoSEQ multiplex PCR; TCRdb stores just in-frame clones and leaves some out. The sample lists roughly 30,000 clones, approximately 84% occurring once. Notes on this clone: Other DNA sequences from this sample encode an identical CDR3 as well.

The sequenced sample consisted of peripheral blood. This sequence originates from a woman aged 55-70 years with acute or convalescent COVID-19. V gene TRBV5-4 combines with J gene TRBJ2-1, with D possibly matching TRBD2 (6 bases). The CDR3 reads CASSLGGDSYNEQFF. CDR3 in DNA: TGTGCCAGCAGCTTGGGCGGGGATTCCTACAATGAGCAGTTCTTC.